This TCR beta chain derives from a study of cytomegalovirus exposure and HLA in healthy donors. In the PCR, 60 Vbeta and 13 Jbeta primers were used. The repertoire was sequenced with immunoSEQ multiplex PCR; TCRdb's copy has only in-frame clones and lacks some. The sample has 200,000 to 250,000 clones, approximately 90% seen once. The CDR3 contains 17 residues. The V gene's germline CDR1 is SEHNR and CDR2 FQNEAQ (reference sequence). V gave up 5 bases and J gave up 0 bases, with 17 bases separating them. The source is a woman in her late teens or twenties in good health and CMV-seronegative. Sequencing was performed on PBMCs. The rearrangement uses TRBV7-9 and TRBJ2-4, with a possible D match to TRBD2 (6 bases). The CDR3 DNA reads TGTGCCAGCAGCCGGACCGAACTAGCTCTAGCCAAAAACATTCAGTACTTC. Amino acid sequence: CASSRTELALAKNIQYF.